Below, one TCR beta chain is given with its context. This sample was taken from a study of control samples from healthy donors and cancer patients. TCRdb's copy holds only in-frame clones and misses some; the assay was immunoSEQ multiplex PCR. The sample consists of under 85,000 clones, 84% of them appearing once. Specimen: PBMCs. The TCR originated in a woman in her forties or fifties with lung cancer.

In DNA form, the CDR3 reads TGCAGCGTTGACAGGGAAAGTGGCTATGGCTACACCTTC. This sequence encodes CSVDRESGYGYTF. The V call is TRBV29-1, the J call TRBJ1-2; a weak D match, TRBD1 (5 bases). V was pared by 3 bases and J by 4 bases, with 12 bases between. The CDR3 consists of 13 residues. Germline V gene lookup returns CDR1 SQVTM and CDR2 ANQGSEA.